The T cell receptor (beta chain) described here comes from a study of cytomegalovirus exposure and HLA in healthy donors. The overall study: Genetic ancestry analysis placed over 75% of the roughly 400 donors that were genotyped in the Caucasian-associated cluster. Study findings and constraints: Sequencing likely caused a cluster of highly shared sequence variants. An analysis was carried out later, and it reportedly showed fewer N-insertions in an Asian-associated ancestry cluster than the approximately 700-donor mean.

Notes on this clone: Its antigen is currently unknown.

Amplification used 60 Vbeta primers and 13 Jbeta primers. The repertoire was sequenced with immunoSEQ multiplex PCR; TCRdb's copy has only in-frame clones and lacks some. The sample includes under 200,000 clones, roughly 76% seen only once; the top ten take 6.3%. Germline V gene lookup returns CDR1 PRHDT and CDR2 FYEKMQ (reference sequence). The CDR3 spans 13 residues. V shed 8 bases, J shed 8 bases, and the junction held 5 bases outside the gene matches. The chain has TRBV13 and TRBJ2-4; 11 positions agree with TRBD1. The receptor was derived from a man aged 35-49 years in good health and CMV-seropositive. Sequencing was done on a sample of PBMCs. DNA for the CDR3: TGTGCCAGCCGGGACAGGGGGGCGTACATTCAGTACTTC. Its protein product is CASRDRGAYIQYF.